The TCR beta chain described here comes from a study of blood T cell repertoires in COVID-19. Background on the study: PBMCs, B-cell-depleted T cells, or T cells provided the cDNA or gDNA that made up the material.

CDR1 is ENHRY and CDR2 is SYGVKD in the germline V gene. The CDR3 runs 15 residues. Deletions cut 2 bases from V and 1 base from J, with 9 bases between. In the source study's methods: How many nucleated cells were present was estimated from reference gene primer amplification. Generated by immunoSEQ multiplex PCR, the TCRdb table keeps only in-frame clones and is missing some. V and J calls and clone size are those listed in that table; D and trimming were worked out from the DNA. The sample has 150,000 to 200,000 clones; around 80% are singletons. Sequenced sample: peripheral blood. The chain recombines TRBV10-3 with TRBJ1-5; D gene unclear. This sequence was found in a woman of 80 years or more with acute or convalescent COVID-19. CDR3 residues: CAISEGQASNQPQHF. DNA for the CDR3: TGTGCCATCAGTGAGGGGCAGGCGAGCAATCAGCCCCAGCATTTT.